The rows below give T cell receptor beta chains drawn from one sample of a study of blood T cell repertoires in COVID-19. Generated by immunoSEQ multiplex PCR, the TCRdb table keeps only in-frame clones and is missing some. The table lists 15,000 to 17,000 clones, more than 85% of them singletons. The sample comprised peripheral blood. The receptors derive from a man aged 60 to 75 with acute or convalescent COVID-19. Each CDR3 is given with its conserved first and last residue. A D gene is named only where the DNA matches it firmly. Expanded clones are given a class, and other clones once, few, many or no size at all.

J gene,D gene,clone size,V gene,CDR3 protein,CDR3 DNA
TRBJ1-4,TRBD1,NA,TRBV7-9,CASSSTTGEEKLFF,TGTGCCAGCAGCTCCACGACAGGGGAGGAAAAACTGTTTTTT
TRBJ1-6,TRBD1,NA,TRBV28,CASTPGQGGKPLHF,TGTGCCAGCACCCCAGGACAGGGGGGGAAACCCCTCCACTTT
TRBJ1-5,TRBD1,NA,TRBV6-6,CASSPSGQGDQPQHF,TGTGCCAGCAGCCCCTCCGGACAGGGGGACCAGCCCCAGCATTTT
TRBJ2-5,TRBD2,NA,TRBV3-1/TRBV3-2,CASSQEPGGETQYF,TGTGCCAGCAGCCAAGAACCGGGGGGAGAGACCCAGTACTTC
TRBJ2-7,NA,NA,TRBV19,CASTPGGAASSYEQYF,TGTGCCAGTACCCCAGGCGGGGCAGCGAGCTCCTACGAGCAGTACTTC
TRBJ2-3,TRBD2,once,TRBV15,CATKPSGGSTDTQYF,TGTGCCACTAAACCTAGCGGGGGAAGCACAGATACGCAGTATTTT
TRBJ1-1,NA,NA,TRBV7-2,CASSLGYTGNTEAFF,TGTGCCAGCAGCTTAGGATATACAGGGAACACTGAAGCTTTCTTT
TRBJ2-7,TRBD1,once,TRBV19,CASSPGTGRSYEQYF,TGTGCCAGTAGCCCCGGGACAGGTAGATCCTACGAGCAGTACTTC
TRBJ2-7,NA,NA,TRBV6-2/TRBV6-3,CASSGRTGAYEQYF,TGTGCCAGCAGTGGGCGTACAGGAGCCTACGAGCAGTACTTC
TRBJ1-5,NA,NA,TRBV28,CASSGDSGGQPQHF,TGTGCCAGCAGTGGGGACTCAGGAGGGCAGCCCCAGCATTTT
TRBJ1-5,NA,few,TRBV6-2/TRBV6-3,CASSRDSNQPQHF,TGTGCCAGCAGCCGCGATAGCAATCAGCCCCAGCATTTT
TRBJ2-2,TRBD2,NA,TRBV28,CASRVRGGLVNTGELFF,TGTGCCAGTCGCGTGCGGGGGGGCCTAGTGAACACCGGGGAGCTGTTTTTT
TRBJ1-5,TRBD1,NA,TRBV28,CASLRGQILGLQPQHF,TGTGCCAGCCTACGGGGACAGATCCTTGGGCTTCAGCCCCAGCATTTT
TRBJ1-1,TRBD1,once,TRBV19,CASTDRGYTEAFF,TGTGCCAGTACGGACAGGGGGTACACTGAAGCTTTCTTT
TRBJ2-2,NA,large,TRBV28,CASSLIRARGWDGELFF,TGTGCCAGCAGTCTTATAAGAGCAAGGGGATGGGACGGGGAGCTGTTTTTT
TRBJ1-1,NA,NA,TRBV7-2,CASSSTPGDTEAFF,TGTGCCAGCAGCTCCACTCCGGGGGACACTGAAGCTTTCTTT
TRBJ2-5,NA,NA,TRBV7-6,CASRSSAGLTETQYF,TGTGCCAGCAGATCTAGCGCGGGCTTGACAGAGACCCAGTACTTC
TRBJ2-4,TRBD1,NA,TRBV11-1,CASSSALTGGIQYF,TGTGCCAGCAGTTCCGCCCTGACAGGGGGCATTCAGTACTTC
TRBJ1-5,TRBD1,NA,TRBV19,CASRSTGGHSNQPQHF,TGTGCCAGTAGGTCCACAGGGGGACATAGCAATCAGCCCCAGCATTTT
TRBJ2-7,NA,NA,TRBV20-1,CSARTMREQYF,TGCAGTGCTAGGACCATGAGGGAGCAGTACTTC
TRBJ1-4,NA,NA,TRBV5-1,CASSAGQPRFNEKLFF,TGCGCCAGCAGCGCTGGCCAGCCGAGGTTTAATGAAAAACTGTTTTTT
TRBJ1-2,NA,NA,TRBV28,CASSLDGMPNYGYTF,TGTGCCAGCAGTTTAGACGGGATGCCTAACTATGGCTACACCTTC
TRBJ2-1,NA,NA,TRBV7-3,CASRFMGGNEQFF,TGTGCCAGCAGGTTTATGGGAGGCAATGAGCAGTTCTTC
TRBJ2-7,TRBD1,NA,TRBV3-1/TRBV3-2,CASSQGQGNYEQYF,TGTGCCAGCAGCCAAGGACAGGGGAACTACGAGCAGTACTTC
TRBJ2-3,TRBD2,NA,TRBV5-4,CASSLSGALGTDTQYF,TGTGCCAGCAGCTTAAGCGGGGCCCTTGGCACAGATACGCAGTATTTT
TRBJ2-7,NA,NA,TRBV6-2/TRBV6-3,CASSYSLSETNLFRTYEQYF,TGTGCCAGCAGTTACTCCCTCTCCGAGACAAATCTTTTTCGGACCTACGAGCAGTACTTC
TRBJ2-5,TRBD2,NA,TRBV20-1,CSASGDTKGLAGQETQYF,TGCAGTGCTAGTGGTGACACCAAGGGACTAGCGGGGCAAGAGACCCAGTACTTC
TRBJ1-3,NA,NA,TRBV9,CASSGQGSGNTIYF,TGTGCCAGCAGCGGCCAGGGAAGTGGAAACACCATATATTTT
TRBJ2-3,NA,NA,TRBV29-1,CSVLRTGTDTQYF,TGCAGCGTTCTCCGGACAGGCACAGATACGCAGTATTTT
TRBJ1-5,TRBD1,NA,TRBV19,CASSMGQGPSSFNQPQHF,TGTGCCAGTAGTATGGGACAGGGACCGTCATCTTTCAATCAGCCCCAGCATTTT
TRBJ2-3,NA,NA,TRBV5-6,CASSLLTSSTDTQYF,TGTGCCAGCAGCCTATTAACTTCGAGCACAGATACGCAGTATTTT
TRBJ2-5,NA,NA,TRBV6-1,CASSEGPDSRETQYF,TGTGCCAGCAGTGAAGGTCCGGACTCGAGGGAGACCCAGTACTTC
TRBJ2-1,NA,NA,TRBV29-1,CSVDRSGTYNEQFF,TGCAGCGTTGATAGGTCAGGGACCTACAATGAGCAGTTCTTC
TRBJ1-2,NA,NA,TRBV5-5,CASSLDWSPTSYYGYTF,TGTGCCAGCAGCTTGGATTGGAGCCCCACGTCCTACTATGGCTACACCTTC
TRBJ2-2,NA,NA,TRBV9,CASSVLAGPTGELFF,TGTGCCAGCAGCGTACTAGCAGGTCCCACCGGGGAGCTGTTTTTT
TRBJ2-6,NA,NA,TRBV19,CASSNEAEGWSGANVLTF,TGTGCCAGTAGTAACGAGGCGGAGGGATGGTCTGGGGCCAACGTCCTGACTTTC
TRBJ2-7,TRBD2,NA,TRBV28,CASSLDGLAGGPVYEQYF,TGTGCCAGCTCCCTAGACGGACTAGCGGGGGGGCCTGTCTACGAGCAGTACTTC
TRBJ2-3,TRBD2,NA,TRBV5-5,CASSLGSGGAGDTQYF,TGTGCCAGCAGCTTGGGGAGCGGGGGGGCAGGCGATACGCAGTATTTT
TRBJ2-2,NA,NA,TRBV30,CAWRFPGVGVGELFF,TGTGCCTGGAGGTTTCCCGGGGTGGGAGTCGGGGAGCTGTTTTTT
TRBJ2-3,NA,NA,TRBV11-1,CASSLAASGTGDTQYF,TGTGCCAGCAGCTTAGCGGCGTCGGGAACGGGAGATACGCAGTATTTT
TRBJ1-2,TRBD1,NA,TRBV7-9,CASSSDRDYGYTF,TGTGCCAGCAGCTCAGACAGGGACTATGGCTACACCTTC
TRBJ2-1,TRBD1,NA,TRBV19,CASRLDRDPYNEQFF,TGTGCCAGTAGGCTGGACAGGGACCCTTACAATGAGCAGTTCTTC
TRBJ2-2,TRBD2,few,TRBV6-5,CASSRLAGGGGELFF,TGTGCCAGCAGCAGACTAGCGGGAGGAGGCGGGGAGCTGTTTTTT
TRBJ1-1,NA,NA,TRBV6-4,CASRAQGRDTEAFF,TGTGCCAGCAGGGCACAGGGCCGGGACACTGAAGCTTTCTTT
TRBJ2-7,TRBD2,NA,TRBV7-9,CASSGTSGSYEQYF,TGTGCCAGCAGCGGGACTAGCGGCTCCTACGAGCAGTACTTC
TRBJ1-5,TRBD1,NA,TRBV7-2,CASSPDRAVAPQHF,TGTGCCAGCAGCCCCGACAGGGCGGTCGCGCCCCAGCATTTT
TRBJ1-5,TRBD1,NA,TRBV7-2,CASSPFGTGEVGSNQPQHF,TGTGCCAGCAGCCCTTTTGGGACAGGGGAAGTCGGTAGCAATCAGCCCCAGCATTTT
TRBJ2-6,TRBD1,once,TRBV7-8,CASSSDRGTSGANVLTF,TGTGCCAGCAGCTCGGACAGGGGGACATCTGGGGCCAACGTCCTGACTTTC
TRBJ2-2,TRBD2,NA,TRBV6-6,CASVRLAVSNTGELFF,TGTGCCAGCGTGAGACTAGCGGTATCGAACACCGGGGAGCTGTTTTTT
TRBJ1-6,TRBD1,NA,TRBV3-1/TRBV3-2,CASSHNSNGTVNSPLHF,TGTGCCAGCAGTCACAATTCAAACGGGACAGTTAATTCACCCCTCCACTTT
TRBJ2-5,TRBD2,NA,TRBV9,CASSGSVAGTSGVTQYF,TGTGCCAGCAGCGGTAGTGTGGCCGGGACTAGCGGGGTGACCCAGTACTTC
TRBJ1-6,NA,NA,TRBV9,CASSASSGVRIFVEYSPLHF,TGTGCCAGCAGCGCCTCCTCGGGGGTCCGTATCTTCGTGGAGTATTCACCCCTCCACTTT
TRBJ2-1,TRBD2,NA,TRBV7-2,CASSLFSGLAAYNEQFF,TGTGCCAGCAGCTTATTCTCGGGACTAGCGGCTTACAATGAGCAGTTCTTC
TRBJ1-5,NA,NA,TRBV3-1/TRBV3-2,CASSRKPNQPQHF,TGTGCCAGCAGCCGTAAGCCCAATCAGCCCCAGCATTTT
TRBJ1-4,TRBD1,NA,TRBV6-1,CASSEEAGGNEKLFF,TGTGCCAGCAGTGAAGAGGCAGGGGGAAATGAAAAACTGTTTTTT
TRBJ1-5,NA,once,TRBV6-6,CASSGQPNSNQPQHF,TGTGCCAGCAGTGGACAGCCAAATAGCAATCAGCCCCAGCATTTT
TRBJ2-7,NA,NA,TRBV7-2,CASSLDPTVYEQYF,TGTGCCAGCAGCTTAGACCCGACAGTCTACGAGCAGTACTTC
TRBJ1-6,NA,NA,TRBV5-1,CASSLVRNSPLHF,TGCGCCAGCAGCTTGGTCAGAAATTCACCCCTCCACTTT
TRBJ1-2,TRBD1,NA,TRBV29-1,CSVEGKEGTGDGYTF,TGCAGCGTTGAGGGGAAAGAGGGGACAGGGGATGGCTACACCTTC
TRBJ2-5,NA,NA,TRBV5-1,CASSLGSAETQYF,TGCGCCAGCAGCTTGGGTTCAGCGGAGACCCAGTACTTC